These 8 T cell receptor beta chains share one sample of origin, sequenced in a study of blood T cell repertoires in COVID-19. TCRdb's copy holds only in-frame clones and misses some; the assay was immunoSEQ multiplex PCR. The profile shows under 200,000 clones, over 90% of them singletons. Sequenced sample: peripheral blood. The receptors come from a man aged 50 to 59 with acute or convalescent COVID-19.

Notes on this clone: Other DNA sequences in this specimen translate into the identical CDR3. V gene TRBV7-9 combines with J gene TRBJ2-5, with D possibly TRBD1 on 6 matching bases. Germline V gene lookup returns CDR1 SEHNR and CDR2 FQNEAQ (reference sequence). The V gene lost 3 bases and the J gene lost 5 bases, with 10 bases spanning the gap. This CDR3 has 13 residues. The CDR3 DNA follows: TGTGCCAGCAGCTTGGCAGGGGACGAGACCCAGTACTTC. It yields the protein CASSLAGDETQYF.

The genes are TRBV2 and TRBJ1-5; 9 positions agree with TRBD1. This CDR3 region has 15 residues. The V gene end was trimmed by 6 bases and the J gene end by 0 bases; junction bases not matched to a gene: 3. Germline V gene sequence: CDR1 SNHLY, CDR2 FYNNEI. The CDR3 nucleotides are TGTGCCAGCAGACAGGGGGCATATAGCAATCAGCCCCAGCATTTT. Translating gives CASRQGAYSNQPQHF.

The chain uses TRBV27 and TRBJ1-5; no firm D call. This CDR3 has 12 residues. Germline values: CDR1 MNHEY, CDR2 SMNVEV (reference sequence). Trimming took off 3 bases at V and 4 bases at J, with 4 bases between the two ends. This CDR3 is CASSFLNQPQHF. The DNA for the CDR3 is TGTGCCAGCAGTTTTTTAAATCAGCCCCAGCATTTT.

The chain carries TRBV7-2 and TRBJ2-1; D unresolved. Trimming took 1 base from V and 0 from J, leaving 10 bases between them. The CDR3 is 16 amino acids. The V gene's germline CDR1 is SGHTA and CDR2 FQGNSA. CDR3 coding DNA: TGTGCCAGCAGCTTAGTGGCAGCGCCCTCCTACAATGAGCAGTTCTTC. Translating gives CASSLVAAPSYNEQFF. The full variable domain, in which reference TRBV7-2 and TRBJ2-1 provide the parts outside the CDR3, is GAGVSQSPSNKVTEKGKDVELRCDPISGHTALYWYRQSLGQGLEFLIYFQGNSAPDKSGLPSDRFSAERTGGSVSTLTIQRTQQEDSAVYLCASSLVAAPSYNEQFFGPGTRLTVL.

The chain couples TRBV6-2 or TRBV6-3 to TRBJ2-1, with 7 bases fitting TRBD2. Trimming took 3 bases from V and 12 from J; bases not matched to a gene: 8. The CDR3 sequence is 13 residues long. Germline-derived CDR1 and CDR2 are MNHEY and SVGEGT. The CDR3 DNA sequence: TGTGCCAGCAGTTATTCGACTAGCCTGGGGCAGTTCTTC. Translating gives CASSYSTSLGQFF.

The chain employs TRBV7-9 and TRBJ2-1; 8 bases line up with TRBD2. V dropped 3 bases and J dropped 6; count of bases not matched to a gene: 4. The CDR3 totals 14 residues. CDR1 SEHNR and CDR2 FQNEAQ come from the germline V gene (reference sequence). CDR3 bases: TGTGCCAGCAGCTTCTTGCGGGAGGTCAATGAGCAGTTCTTC. Residues: CASSFLREVNEQFF.

The rearrangement uses TRBV2 and TRBJ2-7, with 8 bases aligning to TRBD2. Germline V gene lookup returns CDR1 SNHLY and CDR2 FYNNEI. V was clipped by 6 bases and J by 0 bases; unmatched bases: 4. The CDR3 runs 14 residues. CDR3 DNA: TGTGCCAGCAGCCAAGCGGGAGTCTCCTACGAGCAGTACTTC. It encodes CASSQAGVSYEQYF.

J is TRBJ1-1 and V is TRBV11-2; tentative D call: TRBD1 (6 bases). V was pared by 5 bases and J by 9 bases, with 19 bases between. The CDR3 spans 14 residues. Germline V gene lookup returns CDR1 SGHAT and CDR2 FQNNGV. The CDR3 is CASSGPQGMVKAFF. Written as DNA, the CDR3 is TGTGCCAGCAGCGGACCTCAGGGGATGGTAAAAGCTTTCTTT.